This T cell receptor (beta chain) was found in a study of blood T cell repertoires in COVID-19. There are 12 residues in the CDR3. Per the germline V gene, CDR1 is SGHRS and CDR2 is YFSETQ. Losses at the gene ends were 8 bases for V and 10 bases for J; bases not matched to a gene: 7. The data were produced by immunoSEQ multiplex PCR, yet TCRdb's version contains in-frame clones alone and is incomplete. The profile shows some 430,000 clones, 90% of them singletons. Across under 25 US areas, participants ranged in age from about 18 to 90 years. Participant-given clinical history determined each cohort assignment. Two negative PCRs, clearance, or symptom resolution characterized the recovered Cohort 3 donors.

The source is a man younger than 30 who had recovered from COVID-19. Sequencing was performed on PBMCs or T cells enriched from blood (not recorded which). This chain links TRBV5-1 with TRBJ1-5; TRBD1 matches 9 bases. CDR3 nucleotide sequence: TGCGCCAGGACCCGGGACAGGGAACCCCAGCATTTT. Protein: CARTRDREPQHF.